This T cell receptor beta chain was sequenced in a study of blood T cell repertoires in COVID-19. With 5 bases clipped from V and 1 base from J, the junction kept 6 bases outside the gene matches. The CDR3 extends over 16 amino acids. CDR1 LNHDA and CDR2 SQIVND come from the germline V gene (reference sequence). Only in-frame clones appear in the TCRdb table, and some are missing; sequencing was by immunoSEQ multiplex PCR. This table holds roughly 380,000 clones, around 85% found once. J is TRBJ2-4 and V is TRBV19; 9 bases are shared with TRBD1. The TCR comes from a woman aged 18-29 years with acute or convalescent COVID-19. Material for sequencing was peripheral blood. The CDR3 nucleotides read TGTGCCAGTAGTGGACGACAGGGGGAGGCCAAAAACATTCAGTACTTC. It translates to CASSGRQGEAKNIQYF.